This T cell receptor (beta chain) was sequenced for a study of Ad26.COV2.S vaccination and SARS-CoV-2 variants. Study information: Intramuscularly, Ad26.COV2.S was given either once or twice, 56 days apart. Points from the study as a whole: Those who received the vaccine showed greater spike-specific TCR breadth than those given placebo. Marked by substantial breadth, spike-specific CD8+ and CD4+ T cell responses were reportedly seen after vaccination.

Treatment specified: about 20 received Ad26.COV2.S at low or high dose, single or two shots; about five received placebo; per-sample allocation not given. Day 63 after the first injection of vaccine or placebo was the sampling time. Wuhan-strain SARS-CoV-2 spike was expressed by the Ad26 vector that made up the vaccine. As regards this clone: Its cognate antigen is unknown.

Germline assignment: CDR1 MNHNY and CDR2 SVGAGI (reference sequence). Trimming took 7 bases from V and 4 from J; bases not matched to a gene: 5. The CDR3 spans 15 residues. Clones were read by immunoSEQ multiplex PCR, and TCRdb kept only the in-frame ones, dropping some. Of around 300,000 clones in the sample, around 89% were seen once. The chain joins TRBV6-6 to TRBJ2-1, with 12 bases that match TRBD1. This clonotype was sampled from a person aged 18 to 59 who received the Ad26.COV2.S COVID-19 vaccine or a placebo. The input for sequencing was peripheral blood, taken in a trial of Ad26.COV2.S vaccine versus placebo. CDR3 DNA: TGTGCCAGCACCCCGGGACAGGGGGCTTACAATGAGCAGTTCTTC. The encoded protein is CASTPGQGAYNEQFF.